This TCR beta chain was sequenced for a study of blood T cell repertoires in COVID-19. V shed 6 bases and J 3 bases; nucleotides not matched to a gene: 8. CDR3 size: 14 residues. Germline V lookup: CDR1 MDHEN, CDR2 SYDVKM. As handled by the study authors: Quantification of nucleated cells was approximated via reference gene primer amplification. The repertoire was sequenced with immunoSEQ multiplex PCR; TCRdb's copy has only in-frame clones and lacks some. V and J calls and clone size come straight from that table; D and trimming were deduced from the DNA. The table has 25,000 to 35,000 clones, about 91% seen once.

The sequencing input was peripheral blood. This sequence originates from a human donor with active COVID-19. The donor label of this sample is uncertain. This chain links TRBV28 with TRBJ2-7; the match to TRBD1 covers 7 bases. The CDR3 DNA is TGTGCCAGCAGACCTCCGGGACAGTTCTACGAGCAGTACTTC. Its translation: CASRPPGQFYEQYF.